Detailed here is one TCR beta chain. What it binds is unknown. The source of the sample is a study of cytomegalovirus exposure and HLA in healthy donors. The overall study: A previous analysis identified more than 100 million unique TCR beta sequences derived from roughly 190 million T cells. Study-wide results and limits: Rarity marked most TCR sequences, yet some public TCRs occurred in many donors. Later work associated fewer than 20,000 TCR beta sequences with HLA alleles at 0.05 false discovery rate. What a later analysis reportedly showed was that an Asian-associated ancestry cluster had fewer N-insertions than the roughly 700-donor mean.

V was clipped by 3 bases and J by 6 bases; unmatched bases: 5. The CDR3 covers 13 residues. Looked up from germline, CDR1 is GTSNPN and CDR2 is SVGIG (reference sequence). With 60 Vbeta and 13 Jbeta primers, the PCR was carried out. TCRdb's table, derived via immunoSEQ multiplex PCR, lists solely in-frame clones and lacks some. The table shows 270,000 or so clones, with over 90% occurring only once. The V call is TRBV30, the J call TRBJ2-3, with 8 nucleotides matching TRBD1. The receptor was derived from a girl aged 2-10 years in good health and CMV-seronegative. Sample: PBMCs. The CDR3 reads CAWRRTGIDTQYF. The CDR3 DNA is TGTGCCTGGAGGCGGACAGGGATCGATACGCAGTATTTT.